Here is one T cell receptor (beta chain) with its context. Its antigen is undetermined. The sample comes from a study of cytotoxic CD8 clonotypes in ibrutinib-treated CLL. The V end lost 2 bases, the J end lost 4 bases, and 9 bases lay between the germline ends. The CDR3 has 13 amino acids. CDR1 and CDR2 from the germline V gene are SQVTM and ANQGSEA. Assay: immunoSEQ multiplex PCR; the TCRdb copy retains only in-frame clones and omits some. The sample yields tens of thousands of clones, 86% seen once. Study-wide findings and caveats: The clonality went up when patients responded to ibrutinib and dropped back toward baseline at progression.

The sample in question was PBMCs, obtained before ibrutinib treatment. The chain couples TRBV29-1 to TRBJ1-3; unclear D gene. This clonotype was obtained from a human donor with chronic lymphocytic leukemia. The CDR3 nucleotides read TGCAGCGTTGAACTTCGTTCCGGAAACACCATATATTTT. Translation: CSVELRSGNTIYF.